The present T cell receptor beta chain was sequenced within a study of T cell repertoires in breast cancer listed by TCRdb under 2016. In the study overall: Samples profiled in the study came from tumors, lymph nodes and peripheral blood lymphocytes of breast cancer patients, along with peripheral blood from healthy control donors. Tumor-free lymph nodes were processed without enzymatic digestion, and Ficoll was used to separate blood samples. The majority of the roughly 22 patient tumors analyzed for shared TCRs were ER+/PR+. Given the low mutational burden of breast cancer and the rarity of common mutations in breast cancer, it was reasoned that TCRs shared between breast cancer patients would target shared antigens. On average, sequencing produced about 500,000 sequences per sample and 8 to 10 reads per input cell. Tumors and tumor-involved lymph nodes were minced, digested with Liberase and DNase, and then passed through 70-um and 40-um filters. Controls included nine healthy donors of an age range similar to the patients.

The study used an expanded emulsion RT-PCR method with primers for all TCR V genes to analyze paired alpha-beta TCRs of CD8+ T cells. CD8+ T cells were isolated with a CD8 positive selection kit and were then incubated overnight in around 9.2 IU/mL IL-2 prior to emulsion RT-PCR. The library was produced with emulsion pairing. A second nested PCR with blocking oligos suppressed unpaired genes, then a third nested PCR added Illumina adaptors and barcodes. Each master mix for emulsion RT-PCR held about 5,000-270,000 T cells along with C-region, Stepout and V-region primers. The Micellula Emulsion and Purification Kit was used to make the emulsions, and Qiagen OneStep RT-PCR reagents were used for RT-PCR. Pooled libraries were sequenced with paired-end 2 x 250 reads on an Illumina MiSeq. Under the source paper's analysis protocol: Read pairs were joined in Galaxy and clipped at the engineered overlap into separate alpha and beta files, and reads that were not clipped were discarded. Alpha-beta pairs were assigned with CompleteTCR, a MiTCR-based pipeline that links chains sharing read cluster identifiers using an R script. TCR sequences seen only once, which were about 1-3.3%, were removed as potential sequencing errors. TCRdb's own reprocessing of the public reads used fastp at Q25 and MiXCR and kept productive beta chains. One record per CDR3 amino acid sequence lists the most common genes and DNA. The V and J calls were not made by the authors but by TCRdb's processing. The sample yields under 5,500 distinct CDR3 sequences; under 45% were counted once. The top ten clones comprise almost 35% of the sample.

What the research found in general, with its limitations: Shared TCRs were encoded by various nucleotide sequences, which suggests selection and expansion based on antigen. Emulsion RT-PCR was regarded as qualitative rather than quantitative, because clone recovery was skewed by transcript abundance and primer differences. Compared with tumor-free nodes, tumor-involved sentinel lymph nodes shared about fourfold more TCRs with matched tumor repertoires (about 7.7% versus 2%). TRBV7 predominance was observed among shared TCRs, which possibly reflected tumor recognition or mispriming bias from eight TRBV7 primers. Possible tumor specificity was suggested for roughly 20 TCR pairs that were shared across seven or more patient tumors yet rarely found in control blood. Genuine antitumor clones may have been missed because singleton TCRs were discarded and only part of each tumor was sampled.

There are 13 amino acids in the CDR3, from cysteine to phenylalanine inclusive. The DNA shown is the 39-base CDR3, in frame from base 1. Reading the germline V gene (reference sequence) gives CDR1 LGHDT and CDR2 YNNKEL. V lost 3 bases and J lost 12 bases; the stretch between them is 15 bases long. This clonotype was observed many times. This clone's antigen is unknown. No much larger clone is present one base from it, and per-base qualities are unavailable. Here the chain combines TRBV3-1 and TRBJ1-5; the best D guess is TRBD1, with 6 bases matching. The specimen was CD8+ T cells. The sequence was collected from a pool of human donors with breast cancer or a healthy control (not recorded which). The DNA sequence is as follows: TGTGCCAGCAGCCAGGCAACAGGGCACCACCAGCATTTT. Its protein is CASSQATGHHQHF.